Listed below are T cell receptor beta chains from one sample, sequenced in a study of T-cell memory formation after mild COVID-19. TCRdb used MiXCR to reprocess the 5' RACE reads, holding one entry per CDR3 protein. The table lists roughly 350,000 distinct CDR3 sequences, approximately 27% of them singletons. Sample: PBMCs or a T cell subset sorted from them (not recorded which). Receptors originate from an adult woman who had mild COVID-19 (a few samples of this study predate the infection). Cell type and time point are not known. The conserved cysteine and the conserved F or W are not part of the CDR3 here.

>TRBV7-8|TRBJ2-1
ASSLELRTGLYNEQF
>TRBV5-4|TRBJ2-4
ASSSPESRNIQY
>TRBV5-1|TRBJ2-5
ASSSIPQGAQETQY
>TRBV7-2|TRBJ2-3
ASSLKGSGEGTDTQY
>TRBV12-3/TRBV12-4|TRBJ1-3
ASSFYRTGRRNTIY
>TRBV12-3/TRBV12-4|TRBJ2-5
ASSPTGRGETQY
>TRBV5-1|TRBJ2-1
ASSPGHLDEQF
>TRBV20-1|TRBJ2-4
SARDLIGTSLNIQY
>TRBV7-2|TRBJ2-1
ASSFSIRGIYNEQF
>TRBV9|TRBJ2-7
ASSVGTDPSYEQY
>TRBV11-2|TRBJ1-6
ASSFGRGYSPLH
>TRBV7-8|TRBJ1-5
ASSPGGTAYSNQPQH
>TRBV6-6|TRBJ2-5
ASSYLKETQY
>TRBV9|TRBJ2-5
ASSPIAGGRYETQY
>TRBV7-9|TRBJ2-3
ASSLASVGDTQY
>TRBV12-3/TRBV12-4|TRBJ2-7
ASRGDKRAYEQY
>TRBV12-3/TRBV12-4|TRBJ2-7
ATSKAGEQY
>TRBV5-1|TRBJ1-1
ASSVGTGVDTEAF
>TRBV11-2|TRBJ2-3
ASSPRTSGGRADTQY
>TRBV15|TRBJ2-1
ATSRGRGLVDNEQF
>TRBV18|TRBJ2-5
ASSPGTTTRETQY
>TRBV10-2|TRBJ2-7
ASSESPDSSYEQY
>TRBV10-3|TRBJ2-7
AIGQGPARYEQY
>TRBV11-2|TRBJ1-1
ASRFPVNTEAF
>TRBV19|TRBJ2-7
ASSATGGASYEQY
>TRBV27|TRBJ1-1
ASSSLGRVSNTEAF
>TRBV11-2|TRBJ2-1
ASSWGVNEQF
>TRBV24-1|TRBJ2-2
ATSRQENTGELF
>TRBV24-1|TRBJ2-1
ATSDETPAWGYNEQF
>TRBV3-1|TRBJ2-7
ASSQDWGSPYEQY
>TRBV2|TRBJ2-7
ASSESGDILSYEQY
>TRBV14|TRBJ1-6
ASSQGREYSPLH
>TRBV18|TRBJ1-4
ASSPQSNEKLF
>TRBV5-1|TRBJ2-3
ASSSANGQGATDTQY
>TRBV9|TRBJ2-5
ASSMARYQETQY
>TRBV20-1|TRBJ2-3
SARDFERGASTSSDTQY
>TRBV7-8|TRBJ1-2
ASSFLDRGSYGYT
>TRBV29-1|TRBJ2-1
SVEGGNRGLKGEQF
>TRBV7-9|TRBJ2-2
ASSQQQGMNTGELF
>TRBV24-1|TRBJ2-2
ATSDLLDRTGELF
>TRBV7-3|TRBJ2-3
ASSHPPGRGVPGSADTQY
>TRBV5-1|TRBJ2-2
ASSSRVNTGELF
>TRBV12-3/TRBV12-4|TRBJ2-2
ASSLLQAGELF
>TRBV20-1|TRBJ2-4
SARSVGRTKNIQY
>TRBV5-4|TRBJ2-6
ASSSKTSGSGANVLT
>TRBV12-3/TRBV12-4|TRBJ2-7
ASSLMAYEQY
>TRBV6-6|TRBJ2-7
ASGNRLAGSYEQY
>TRBV6-6|TRBJ1-3
ASSYFQGPASGNTIY
>TRBV6-6|TRBJ2-3
ASSSKLGGPDTQY
>TRBV19|TRBJ2-7
ATLAGVGEQY
>TRBV19|TRBJ2-7
ASSRGSEQY
>TRBV7-3|TRBJ2-7
ASSLTRSSDEQY
>TRBV12-3/TRBV12-4|TRBJ2-5
ASSLWSGQQQETQY